Below, 22 T cell receptor beta chains from the same sample are listed, as sequenced in a study of blood T cell repertoires in COVID-19. Only in-frame clones appear in the TCRdb table, and some are missing; sequencing was by immunoSEQ multiplex PCR. The table records just over 150,000 clones, around 93% of them present only once. Sequencing input: peripheral blood. The receptors shown here come from a woman in her forties or fifties with acute or convalescent COVID-19.

The chain is built from TRBV9 and TRBJ1-5; maybe TRBD1 (5 bases). Germline CDR1 is SGDLS and CDR2 is YYNGEE. The V and J ends lost 0 bases and 4 bases respectively, with 8 bases between them. CDR3 length equals 14 residues. The CDR3 loop is CASSVGQTNQPQHF. Here the CDR3 DNA reads TGTGCCAGCAGCGTAGGACAGACGAATCAGCCCCAGCATTTT.

The chain combines TRBV18 with TRBJ2-1, with D possibly matching TRBD2 (7 bases). Germline-derived CDR1 and CDR2 are KGHSH and LQKENI. This CDR3 is built from 17 residues. Trimming stripped 2 bases from V and 0 bases from J, with 14 bases between. The CDR3 sequence is CASSPRGGASSYNEQFF. The CDR3 DNA reads TGTGCCAGCTCACCAAGGGGGGGGGCAAGCTCCTACAATGAGCAGTTCTTC. Together with reference TRBV18 and TRBJ2-1, the CDR3 gives the full variable domain: NAGVMQNPRHLVRRRGQEARLRCSPMKGHSHVYWYRQLPEEGLKFMVYLQKENIIDESGMPKERFSAEFPKEGPSILRIQQVVRGDSAAYFCASSPRGGASSYNEQFFGPGTRLTVL.

The chain joins TRBV11-2 to TRBJ1-5; 7 bases match TRBD1. The germline V gene encodes CDR1 SGHAT and CDR2 FQNNGV. Trimming cost V 1 base and J 6 bases; bases outside gene matches: 9. CDR3 length equals 16 residues. CDR3 nucleotide sequence: TGTGCCAGCAGCTTAGGAGGGACAGACCAGTTTCAGCCCCAGCATTTT. Amino acids: CASSLGGTDQFQPQHF.

The gene calls are TRBV3-1 (or the pseudogene TRBV3-2) and TRBJ2-1; D gene ambiguous. The CDR3 extends over 13 amino acids. Trimming removed 1 base from V and 4 bases from J, with 5 bases in between. From germline, CDR1 is LGHDT and CDR2 YNNKEL (reference sequence). CDR3 protein: CASSQARYNEQFF. The CDR3 DNA sequence: TGTGCCAGCAGCCAAGCGCGGTACAATGAGCAGTTCTTC.

This clone was counted once. This chain joins TRBV18 and TRBJ2-5; D is perhaps TRBD2 (5 bases). This CDR3 has 14 amino acids. The germline V gene has CDR1 KGHSH and CDR2 LQKENI. Trimming removed 2 bases at V and 5 bases at J, with 12 bases between. The CDR3 DNA follows: TGTGCCAGCTCACCAGAGGGAGTAGGGGAGACCCAGTACTTC. Protein sequence: CASSPEGVGETQYF.

The chain is built from TRBV13 and TRBJ2-7; D remains unclear. CDR3 length: 14 residues. Trimming left V 5 bases short and J 2 bases short, with 13 bases between. Germline CDR1 is PRHDT and CDR2 is FYEKMQ (reference sequence). The CDR3 sequence: CASSGVADPYEQYF. The CDR3 nucleotides are TGTGCCAGCAGCGGAGTTGCAGACCCCTACGAGCAGTACTTC. Together with reference TRBV13 and TRBJ2-7, the CDR3 gives the full variable domain: AAGVIQSPRHLIKEKRETATLKCYPIPRHDTVYWYQQGPGQDPQFLISFYEKMQSDKGSIPDRFSAQQFSDYHSELNMSSLELGDSALYFCASSGVADPYEQYFGPGTRLTVT.

This rearrangement joins TRBV27 to TRBJ1-6; D is unresolved. The germline gives CDR1 MNHEY, CDR2 SMNVEV (reference sequence). Trimming pared 6 bases from V and 10 bases from J, leaving 13 bases between. CDR3 length equals 13 residues. CDR3 loop: CASRVLAGSPLHF. The CDR3 DNA reads TGTGCCAGCAGAGTTTTGGCGGGATCACCCCTCCACTTT.

The rearrangement uses TRBV5-6 and TRBJ2-7, with a tentative D call TRBD2 (5 bases). The V end was cut by 4 bases, the J end by 2 bases, with 10 bases between. This CDR3 comprises 13 residues. CDR1 is SGHDT, CDR2 YYEEEE, per germline. CDR3 sequence reads: CASSMDSAYEQYF. The CDR3, as DNA: TGTGCCAGCAGCATGGACTCTGCCTACGAGCAGTACTTC.

This clone occurred a few times. The chain joins TRBV24-1 to TRBJ2-2; 13 bases map to TRBD2. The germline V gene encodes CDR1 KGHDR and CDR2 SFDVKD. V lost 3 bases, J lost 7 bases, and 4 bases stayed unmatched. This CDR3 has 16 amino acids. CDR3 coding DNA: TGTGCCACCAGTGATGGACTAGCGGGAGTAGGCGGGGAGCTGTTTTTT. Residues: CATSDGLAGVGGELFF.

The J gene is TRBJ1-1, the V gene TRBV24-1, with 8 bases lining up with TRBD1. Germline V lookup: CDR1 KGHDR, CDR2 SFDVKD. The length of the CDR3 is 12 residues. The V gene end was trimmed by 5 bases and the J gene end by 11 bases; junction bases not matched to a gene: 6. As DNA, the CDR3 is TGTGCCACCAGTGGGCTGACAGGGGTGGCTTTCTTT. Encoded protein: CATSGLTGVAFF.

The genes are TRBV29-1 and TRBJ2-2; D remains ambiguous. V was clipped by 5 bases and J by 0 bases, with 7 bases between them. This CDR3 contains 13 residues. Germline V gene data show CDR1 as SQVTM and CDR2 as ANQGSEA. CDR3 DNA sequence: TGCAGCGTTAGTCAGTCGAACACCGGGGAGCTGTTTTTT. Protein sequence: CSVSQSNTGELFF.

The chain joins TRBV13 to TRBJ1-4; D not resolved. Trimming took 0 bases from V and 0 from J, leaving 14 bases between them. The CDR3 sequence is 18 residues long. In germline, CDR1 is PRHDT, CDR2 FYEKMQ (reference sequence). The CDR3 region has the DNA TGTGCCAGCAGCTTAGGGTATAGGAGGGTTGCAACTAATGAAAAACTGTTTTTT. As protein: CASSLGYRRVATNEKLFF.

This clone has just one count. V gene TRBV7-3 combines with J gene TRBJ1-1; D is uncertain. The CDR3 runs 13 residues. Germline-derived CDR1 and CDR2 are SGHTA and FQGTGA. Between the trimmed V and J ends, which lost 5 bases and 4 bases, there was a span of 11 bases. Written as DNA, the CDR3 is TGTGCCAGCAGCCTAGTGGAGCGCACTGAAGCTTTCTTT. It is translated as CASSLVERTEAFF.

The count of this clone is one. The genes are TRBV4-2 and TRBJ1-3; unclear D gene. The ends were cut back, 1 base at V and 0 bases at J, with 7 bases in the middle. The CDR3 is 15 residues long. Per germline, CDR1 LGHNA and CDR2 YNFKEQ. The CDR3 nucleotides are TGTGCCAGCAGCCAAGGCGGGATCTCTGGAAACACCATATATTTT. As protein: CASSQGGISGNTIYF.

J is TRBJ2-7 and V is TRBV7-3, with TRBD1 matching over 7 bases. Germline CDR1 SGHTA, CDR2 FQGTGA. This CDR3 spans 17 amino acids. The V and J ends lost 3 bases and 1 base, in that order; junction bases with no gene match: 12. The CDR3 coding sequence is TGTGCCAGCAGCTTGGGGGACAGCTTAGAGTTTTCCTACGAGCAGTACTTC. Translation gives CASSLGDSLEFSYEQYF.

This clone was seen once. The chain joins TRBV30 to TRBJ2-2; D possibly corresponds to TRBD2 (5 bases). The CDR3 is made up of 16 amino acids. V was cut by 4 bases and J by 2 bases, with 17 bases left in between. Germline CDR1 reads GTSNPN; CDR2 reads SVGIG (reference sequence). In DNA form, the CDR3 reads TGTGCCTGGAAGAGGGCATTCTCCAGTAACACCGGGGAGCTGTTTTTT. This encodes CAWKRAFSSNTGELFF.

As for this clone: Mismatch with germline at one junction end may stem from a read error. V and J are TRBV18 and TRBJ2-3, with a possible D match to TRBD2 (5 bases). The CDR3 covers 13 residues. The germline V gene encodes CDR1 KGHSH and CDR2 LQKENI. The CDR3 bases are TGTGCCAGCTCACCAGTGGAGGCCTCCAACCCGGAATTT. Its protein product is CASSPVEASNPEF.

The chain links TRBV10-3 to TRBJ2-3; TRBD2 matches 9 bases. This CDR3 has 14 residues. Losses at the gene ends were 6 bases for V and 4 bases for J; bases not matched to a gene: 5. Germline CDR1 ENHRY, CDR2 SYGVKD. In nucleotides, the CDR3 is TGTGCCATCAGCAGCGGGGGGCCGGCAGATACGCAGTATTTT. Translating it yields CAISSGGPADTQYF.

The chain uses TRBV1 and TRBJ2-7; TRBD2 is taken as the D call from the table, unchecked against the DNA. TRBV1 is shown as a pseudogene. CDR3 length: 14 residues. The CDR3 coding sequence is TGCACCAGCAGCCAAGAGGCGGGGGCCGGGGAGCAGTACTTC. Translating it yields CTSSQEAGAGEQYF.

The V and J genes are TRBV7-9 and TRBJ2-2, with TRBD2 as a possible D gene (6 bases). Germline V gene lookup returns CDR1 SEHNR and CDR2 FQNEAQ (reference sequence). This CDR3 contains 14 residues. The V and J ends lost 5 bases and 0 bases respectively, with 7 bases between them. The CDR3 DNA sequence: TGTGCCAGCAGCCGGGACTCGAACACCGGGGAGCTGTTTTTT. Translating gives CASSRDSNTGELFF.

V and J are TRBV2 and TRBJ2-7; possibly TRBD2 for D (5 bases). The CDR3 has 12 amino acids. Trimming took 7 bases from V and 5 from J, leaving 12 bases between them. Germline V CDR1 and CDR2: SNHLY, FYNNEI. The DNA for the CDR3 is TGTGCCAGCAAAGTAGGGAGAAACGAGCAGTACTTC. Translated, it gives CASKVGRNEQYF.

The V call is TRBV29-1, the J call TRBJ2-7; 11 positions agree with TRBD1. V lost 7 bases and J lost 6; bases outside the gene matches: 11. CDR3 size: 14 residues. The germline CDR1 and CDR2 sequences are SQVTM and ANQGSEA. The CDR3 nucleotides read TGCAGCGGGAGCCCCGGGACAGGGGGGATCGAGCAGTACTTC. It codes for CSGSPGTGGIEQYF.